The present T cell receptor beta chain was sequenced within a study of CD8+ T cells in alopecia areata. Study-wide results and caveats: Researchers report lesional scalp, most notably alopecia totalis/universalis, outstripped normal scalp in clonality.

Sequencing relied on a cDNA template that was reverse transcribed from extracted RNA. Sequencing was performed with immunoSEQ multiplex PCR; in TCRdb, only in-frame clones are kept and a portion is missing. The sample carries 200,000 to 250,000 clones, 67% recorded once. The ends were cut back, 5 bases at V and 0 bases at J, with 5 bases in the middle. This CDR3 contains 12 residues. Germline V lookup: CDR1 SGHTA, CDR2 FQGNSA. Peripheral blood, together with lesional scalp punch biopsies, was collected from alopecia areata patients. Notes on this clone: Antigen: not known. This CDR3 is also generated by other DNA sequences in the sample.

The chain recombines TRBV7-2 with TRBJ2-7, with no clear D. The TCR was taken from a human donor with alopecia areata. The sample was CD4+ T cells sorted from blood, taken at week 0. For the CDR3, the DNA is TGTGCCAGCAGCCCCCCCTCCTACGAGCAGTACTTC. It yields the protein CASSPPSYEQYF.